One T cell receptor (beta chain) is described in this entry. The table lists this clone with a count of one. No cognate antigen has been identified for it. The sample holds no much larger clone one base away, and base qualities are not on file. This entry comes from a study of cytomegalovirus exposure and HLA in healthy donors (dated by TCRdb to about 2017). A note on the overall study: An earlier analysis of roughly 610 of the donors reported 250 to 300 Gb of sequence data and around 120 million unique TCR beta sequences obtained from around 190 million T cells. Approximately 310 gigabases of sequencing data and around 87 million unique TCR sequences were included in an early release covering roughly 600 HLA-typed donors. Of the roughly 400 genotyped donors, approximately 80% fell in the genetic ancestry cluster associated with self-reported Caucasian donors. The study aimed to test whether signatures of past pathogen exposure could be identified by cataloging public T cell receptors. The T cell repertoires of 700 or so subjects were profiled by immunosequencing and related to cytomegalovirus serostatus. A separate validation cohort of 100 to 150 different subjects was used in addition to the approximately 700-subject first cohort. High-throughput TCR immunosequencing, statistical association of individual TCRs with disease status, and machine learning were combined to predict cytomegalovirus infection status. A later analysis re-analyzed previously published TCR beta repertoires from roughly 630 donors and added high-resolution HLA genotyping to study TCR occurrence patterns. The later analysis used no new phenotypic data to find candidate immune exposures, relying instead on TCR beta sequences and their occurrence across donors. In an earlier analysis of 587 of the donors, high-throughput TCR beta sequencing was used to judge whether each TCR beta V gene segment behaved as functional or pseudogenic. Alongside the repertoire data, information on donor age, sex, ethnicity and CMV serostatus was compiled. In a later genetic analysis, genome-wide SNP genotypes for about three fifths of the 666 donors were used, and that subset was treated as a discovery cohort. All discovery cohort repertoires had been generated on a single sequencing platform. HLA typing covered class I and class II loci at four-digit resolution. Typing coverage varied by locus: roughly 629-630 donors for A, B, C, DRB1 and DQB1; more than 500 for DQA1; more than 600 for DPA1; some 470 for DPB1. A few DR-DQ haplotypes were treated as single units for association and clustering because of strong linkage in the cohort. Among some 400 genotyped donors of the cohort, an average of around 250,000 unique TCR beta nucleotide sequences was sequenced per donor, of which 15% to 20% were non-productive. Points the paper makes about the study in general: According to a later genetic analysis, donors in an Asian-associated ancestry cluster had fewer N-insertions in productive TCRs than the roughly 700-donor mean. The classifier was reported to diagnose cytomegalovirus status with high specificity and sensitivity in both the original cohort and the validation cohort. Across donors, most TCR sequences were observed very rarely, whereas some public TCRs were present in many individuals. The presence/absence analyses assumed that sequencing depth was roughly uniform across donors, and that assumption may not be true. In vitro tests confirmed that three of the cytomegalovirus-associated TCR beta chains recognize cytomegalovirus antigens. In the study, around 150 TCR beta chains were listed as associated with cytomegalovirus. A group of highly shared sequence variants was considered likely to be a technical artifact of the sequencing pipeline. In a later analysis, TCR association rates were found to vary across HLA loci, with the most associated TCRs seen for DRB1 alleles and the fewest for HLA-C alleles. A later analysis found that most CMV-associated TCR beta chains appeared HLA-restricted, with HLA associations seemingly driven largely by CMV exposure. V-gene and J-gene trimming of TCR beta chains was associated with a missense DCLRE1C variant in a later genetic analysis, and the association was replicated in an independent cohort. The 87-base-pair reads could not distinguish some IMGT-functional V segments, including TRBV6-2 and TRBV6-3, so those segments were excluded. Strong co-occurrence of HLA alleles, especially DR and DQ, made assigning TCR associations to individual alleles difficult. In an earlier analysis of over 550 of the donors, most TCR beta V segments were observed in productive rearrangements about 90% or about 30% of the time, broadly matching IMGT annotations. Correlated functional status among segregating V segments might reflect linkage disequilibrium, but an unknown experimental factor could not be ruled out. Because counts were too low, roughly 17 rarely observed V segments, including chromosome 9 orphons, were left out of the earlier analysis of about 620 of the donors. At a false discovery rate of 0.05, a later analysis linked roughly 17,000 TCR beta sequences to specific HLA alleles. In a later analysis, several top co-occurrence clusters were reported to appear linked to parvovirus B19, influenza, CMV and Epstein-Barr virus. The only immune exposure information available for the cohort was CMV serostatus. In a later analysis, HLA-associated TCR beta chains showed more clonal expansion and lower generation probabilities than non-associated chains that were equally common. Because some donors lacked HLA typing at each locus, the association tests relied only on the typed subset. A further reported finding was that TCR beta sequences accurately predicted the HLA-A and HLA-B alleles for most subjects in the first cohort. The authors suggested that the approach could potentially be extended to other disease states and immunological phenotypes. This cohort had only TCR beta chains sequenced, and the lack of alpha or paired-chain data limited which features could be detected.

The V and J ends are trimmed by 4 bases and 7 bases, leaving 18 bases between them. Based on the germline V gene, the CDR1 and CDR2 sequences are SGDLS and YYNGEE. Measured from the cysteine to the phenylalanine, the CDR3 is 14 residues long. Only CDR3 DNA is held: 42 bases, read in frame from base 1. Library preparation used the immunoSEQ multiplex PCR assay. A mixture of 60 forward primers for TCR Vbeta segments and 13 reverse primers for TCR Jbeta segments was used in the multiplex PCR. A multiplex PCR assay on genomic DNA amplified the CDR3 region of rearranged TCR beta genes. The amplified TCR beta libraries were sequenced on the Illumina HiSeq System as 87-base-pair reads. Regarding the original processing steps: Across the 700 or so repertoires, a later analysis counted 60 million to 90 million unique TCR beta chains, around 11 million of which were shared by at least two donors. A nearest-neighbor algorithm error-corrected the raw reads and collapsed the reads into unique sequences, merging closely related sequences to remove PCR and sequencing errors. CDR3 sequences were aligned to IMGT reference sequences to assign V, D and J gene segments. For a sequence to be retained, at least a six-nucleotide match to both a V gene segment and a J gene segment was required. Rearrangements were classified as productive when the CDR3 lacked stop codons and remained in frame with V and J, and all other rearrangements were classified as non-productive. Following IMGT convention, CDR3 was defined as the stretch from the second conserved V-encoded cysteine to the conserved J-encoded phenylalanine. The earlier analysis of 587 of the donors excluded sequences that lacked an unambiguous match to a single V gene segment. An earlier analysis of over 450 of the donors classified V segments as functional when productive rearrangements were above 56.7% and as segregating when the standard deviation between donors was above 5%. A statistical classification framework was built for diagnosing cytomegalovirus status from the catalog of TCR beta chain sequences. In a later analysis, TCR nucleotide sequences were compared against IMGT/GENE-DB human TR gene sequences so that V and J genes could be assigned. The TCRdist pipeline was used in a later analysis to assign CDR3 sequences and most-parsimonious VDJ recombination scenarios. A later analysis defined each TCR beta chain by its CDR3 amino acid sequence plus V-gene family, and excluded reads lacking a unique V-gene family. As a way to deal with suspected cross-contamination and a sequencing artifact, a later analysis dropped 500 to 700 nucleotide sequences that were highly shared and had low generation probability. In a later analysis, a clonal expansion index for each public chain was calculated from normalized within-repertoire ranks of inferred template counts. A later analysis computed generation probabilities with a VDJ recombination model fitted to out-of-frame rearrangements, and checked the results against IGoR. In a later analysis, TCR-TCR, TCR-HLA and TCR-CMV co-occurrence was scored with hypergeometric tests, and a repertoire-size bias correction was applied to TCR pairs. False discovery rates were estimated in a later analysis by permuting HLA or CMV assignments 20 times. In a later analysis, co-occurring TCRs were grouped with DBSCAN, and TCRdist sequence similarity was added when clustering was performed within HLA-allele-positive subsets. Repertoires with fewer than 30,000 or more than 120,000 public chains were left out of co-occurrence clustering, as were a handful of repertoires with anomalous nucleotide sharing. Entries here come from immuneACCESS through TCRdb and include only in-frame sequences with V and J called. Some clones fail to appear in such tables; in the studies checked, an unresolved V gene covers under half of the shortfall, and the cause of the remainder is unknown. V and J calls and clone size are those listed in that table; D and trimming were worked out from the DNA. For this sample the table gives a few hundred thousand clones, of which approximately 84% were detected only once. Of the sample, approximately 2% falls within the top ten clones.

In total, roughly 710 healthy bone marrow donors made up the cohort. At the time of sampling, every cohort member was nominally healthy, though immune exposures that went unrecorded were likely present. The donor was CMV seropositive and was included in the group of 290 or so seropositive cohort members. A peripheral blood sample was provided by each donor, and peripheral blood mononuclear cells were used for TCR beta sequencing. The Qiagen DNeasy Blood Extraction Kit was used to extract genomic DNA from the blood cell samples. The sequence came from a woman in her forties in good health and CMV-seropositive. The specimen was PBMCs. The rearranged chain carries TRBV9 and TRBJ2-7, and possibly TRBD1, on 7 matching bases. For the CDR3, the sequence is CASSLRAGGGEQYF. The nucleotides are TGTGCCAGCAGCCTCCGGGCAGGGGGAGGAGAGCAGTACTTC.